The source of this T cell receptor (beta chain) is a study of control samples from healthy donors and cancer patients. The data were produced by immunoSEQ multiplex PCR, yet TCRdb's version contains in-frame clones alone and is incomplete. The sample consists of roughly 100,000 clones, about 89% of them appearing once. The CDR3 has 16 residues. Germline CDR1 SGHDN, CDR2 FVKESK. The J segment lost 0 bases and the V segment lost 2 bases, leaving 4 bases of the junction unmatched. The TCR originated in a man aged 55 to 70 with lung cancer. Sequencing input: PBMCs. The rearrangement joins TRBV14 to TRBJ2-1, with 7 bases fitting TRBD2. Here the CDR3 DNA reads TGTGCCAGCAGCCAACGAGCTAGCGGCTCCTACAATGAGCAGTTCTTC. It translates to CASSQRASGSYNEQFF.